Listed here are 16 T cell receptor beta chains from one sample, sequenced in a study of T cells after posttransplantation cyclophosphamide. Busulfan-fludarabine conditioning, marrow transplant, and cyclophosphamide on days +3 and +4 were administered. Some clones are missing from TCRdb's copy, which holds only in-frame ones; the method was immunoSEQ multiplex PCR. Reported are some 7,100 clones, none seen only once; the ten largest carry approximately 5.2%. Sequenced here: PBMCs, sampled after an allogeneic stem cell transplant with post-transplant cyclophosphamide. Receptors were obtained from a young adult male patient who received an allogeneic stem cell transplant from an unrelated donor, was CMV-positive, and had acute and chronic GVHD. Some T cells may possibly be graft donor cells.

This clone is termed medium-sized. In DNA form, the CDR3 reads TGCGCCAGCAGCCAAGTTTGGGACAGAGGTGAGCAGTTCTTC. Residues: CASSQVWDRGEQFF. V gene TRBV4-3 combines with J gene TRBJ2-1, with 7 bases aligning to TRBD1. V gave up 1 base and J gave up 9 bases; unmatched junction bases: 6. The CDR3 length is 14 residues. CDR1 and CDR2 (germline): LGHNA, YSLEER.

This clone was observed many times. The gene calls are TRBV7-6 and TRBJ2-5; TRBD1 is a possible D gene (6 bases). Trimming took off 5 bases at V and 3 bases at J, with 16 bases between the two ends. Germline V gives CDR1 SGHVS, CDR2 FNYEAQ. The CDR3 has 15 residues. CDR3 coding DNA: TGTGCCAGCAGCCTCCAACAGGGAGTTGAAGAGACCCAGTACTTC. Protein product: CASSLQQGVEETQYF.

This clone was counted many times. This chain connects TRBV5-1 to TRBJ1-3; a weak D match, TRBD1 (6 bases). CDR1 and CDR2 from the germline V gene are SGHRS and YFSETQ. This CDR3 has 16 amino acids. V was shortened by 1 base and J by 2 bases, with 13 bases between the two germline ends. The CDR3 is CASSLRQTGTGNTIYF. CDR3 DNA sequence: TGCGCCAGCAGCTTGCGGCAGACAGGAACTGGAAACACCATATATTTT.

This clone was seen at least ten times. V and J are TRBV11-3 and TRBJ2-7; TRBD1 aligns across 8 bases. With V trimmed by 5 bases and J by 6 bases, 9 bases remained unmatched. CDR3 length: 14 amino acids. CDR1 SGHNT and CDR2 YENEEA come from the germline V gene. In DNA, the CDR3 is TGTGCCAGCAGCCCGCGGGACAGGATGTCCGAGCAGTACTTC. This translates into CASSPRDRMSEQYF. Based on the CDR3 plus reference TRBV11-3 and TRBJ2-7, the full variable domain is EAGVVQSPRYKIIEKKQPVAFWCNPISGHNTLYWYLQNLGQGPELLIRYENEEAVDDSQLPKDRFSAERLKGVDSTLKIQPAELGDSAVYLCASSPRDRMSEQYFGPGTRLTVT.

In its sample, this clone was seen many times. The CDR3, as DNA: TGTGCCAGCAGCTTAGGTCTAGCCGGTGAGCAGTTCTTC. Amino acids: CASSLGLAGEQFF. The rearrangement joins TRBV7-2 to TRBJ2-1, with D possibly TRBD2 on 5 matching bases. The length of the CDR3 is 13 residues. Germline V gene lookup returns CDR1 SGHTA and CDR2 FQGNSA. V shed 1 base and J shed 9 bases, with 10 bases lying between them.

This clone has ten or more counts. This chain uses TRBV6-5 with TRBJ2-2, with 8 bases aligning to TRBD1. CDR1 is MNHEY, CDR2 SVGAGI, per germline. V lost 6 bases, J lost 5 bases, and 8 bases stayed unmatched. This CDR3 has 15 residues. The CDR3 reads CASRPGQGATGELFF. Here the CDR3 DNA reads TGTGCCAGCAGACCCGGACAGGGAGCGACCGGGGAGCTGTTTTTT.

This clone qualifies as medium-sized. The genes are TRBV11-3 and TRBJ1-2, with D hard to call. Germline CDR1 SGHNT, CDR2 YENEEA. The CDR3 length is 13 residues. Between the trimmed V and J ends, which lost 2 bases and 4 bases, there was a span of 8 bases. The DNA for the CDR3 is TGTGCCAGCAGCTTAACCGGAGGCTATGGCTACACCTTC. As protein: CASSLTGGYGYTF.

CDR3 coding DNA: TGTGCCAGCCACCCCTCGTATTCGGATAATTCACCCCTCCACTTT. Translation gives CASHPSYSDNSPLHF. The gene calls are TRBV19 and TRBJ1-6; D unresolved. Germline assignment: CDR1 LNHDA and CDR2 SQIVND (reference sequence). V lost 9 bases and J lost 5, with 17 bases in between. The CDR3 consists of 15 residues.

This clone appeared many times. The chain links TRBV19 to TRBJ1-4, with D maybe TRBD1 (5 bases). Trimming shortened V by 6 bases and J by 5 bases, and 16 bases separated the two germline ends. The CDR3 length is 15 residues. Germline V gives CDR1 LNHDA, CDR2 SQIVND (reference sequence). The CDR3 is CASRGLGEGNEKLFF. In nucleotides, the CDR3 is TGTGCCAGTAGGGGATTGGGGGAGGGGAATGAAAAACTGTTTTTT. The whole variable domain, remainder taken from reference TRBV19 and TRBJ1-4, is DGGITQSPKYLFRKEGQNVTLSCEQNLNHDAMYWYRQDPGQGLRLIYYSQIVNDFQKGDIAEGYSVSREKKESFPLTVTSAQKNPTAFYLCASRGLGEGNEKLFFGSGTQLSVL.

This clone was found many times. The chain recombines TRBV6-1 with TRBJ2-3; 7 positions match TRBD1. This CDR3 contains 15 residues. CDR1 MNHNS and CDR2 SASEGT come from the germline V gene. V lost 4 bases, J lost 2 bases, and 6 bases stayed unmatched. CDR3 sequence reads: CASSAYRGFTDTQYF. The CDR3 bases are TGTGCCAGCAGTGCCTACAGGGGCTTCACAGATACGCAGTATTTT.

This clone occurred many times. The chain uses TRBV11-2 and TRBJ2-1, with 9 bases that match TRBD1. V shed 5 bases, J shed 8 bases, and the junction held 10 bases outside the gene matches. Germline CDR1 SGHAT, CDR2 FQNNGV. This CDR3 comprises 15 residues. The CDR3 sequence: CASSRAGTGLYEQFF. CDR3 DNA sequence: TGTGCCAGCAGCAGAGCCGGGACAGGGCTTTATGAGCAGTTCTTC.

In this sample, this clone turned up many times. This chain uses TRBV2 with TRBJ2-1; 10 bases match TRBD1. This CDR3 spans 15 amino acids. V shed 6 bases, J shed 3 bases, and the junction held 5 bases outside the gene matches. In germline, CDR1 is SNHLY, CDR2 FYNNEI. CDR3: CASSVGQGSYNEQFF. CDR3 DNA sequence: TGTGCCAGCAGCGTGGGACAGGGGAGCTACAATGAGCAGTTCTTC.

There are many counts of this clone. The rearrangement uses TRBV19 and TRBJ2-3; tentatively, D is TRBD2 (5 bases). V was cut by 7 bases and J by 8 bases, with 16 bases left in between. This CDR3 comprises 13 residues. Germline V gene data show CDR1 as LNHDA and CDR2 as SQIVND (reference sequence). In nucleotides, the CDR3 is TGTGCCAGTACCCGAGGGCCGGGATTTACGCAGTATTTT. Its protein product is CASTRGPGFTQYF. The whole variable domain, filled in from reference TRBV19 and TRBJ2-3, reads DGGITQSPKYLFRKEGQNVTLSCEQNLNHDAMYWYRQDPGQGLRLIYYSQIVNDFQKGDIAEGYSVSREKKESFPLTVTSAQKNPTAFYLCASTRGPGFTQYFGPGTRLTVL.

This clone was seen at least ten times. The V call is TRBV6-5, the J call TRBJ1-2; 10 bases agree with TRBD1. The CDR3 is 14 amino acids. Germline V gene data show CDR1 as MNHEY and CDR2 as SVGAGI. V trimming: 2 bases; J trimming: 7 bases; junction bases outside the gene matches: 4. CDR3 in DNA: TGTGCCAGCAGTTACGGACAGGGGGGAGGTGGCTACACCTTC. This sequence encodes CASSYGQGGGGYTF.

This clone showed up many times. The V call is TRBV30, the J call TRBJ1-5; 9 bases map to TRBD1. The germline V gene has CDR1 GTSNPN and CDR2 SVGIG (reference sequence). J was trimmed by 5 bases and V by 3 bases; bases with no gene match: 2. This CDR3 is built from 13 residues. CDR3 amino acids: CAWRQGADQPQHF. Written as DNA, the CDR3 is TGTGCCTGGAGACAGGGGGCGGATCAGCCCCAGCATTTT.

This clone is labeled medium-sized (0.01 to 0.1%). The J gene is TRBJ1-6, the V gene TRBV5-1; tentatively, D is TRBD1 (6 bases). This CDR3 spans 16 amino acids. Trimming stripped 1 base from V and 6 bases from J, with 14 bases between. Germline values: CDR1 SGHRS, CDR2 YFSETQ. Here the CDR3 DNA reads TGCGCCAGCAGCTTGACTTTCGGGACACCTAATTCACCCCTCCACTTT. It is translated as CASSLTFGTPNSPLHF.